The next 27 T cell receptor beta chains were all read from a single sample in a study of T cell changes during pregnancy in multiple sclerosis. Sequenced by immunoSEQ multiplex PCR; TCRdb stores in-frame clones only, minus some. The table includes 40,000 to 60,000 clones, approximately 95% detected once. The sample was CD8+ T cells from peripheral blood mononuclear cells, taken in the first trimester of pregnancy. These receptors all come from a female donor with multiple sclerosis, enrolled in a pregnancy study.

V gene TRBV27 combines with J gene TRBJ2-7; D is undetermined. Trimming left V 6 bases short and J 4 bases short, with 13 bases between. From germline, CDR1 is MNHEY and CDR2 SMNVEV (reference sequence). This CDR3 spans 13 amino acids. This chain's CDR3 is CASSPSFGYEQYF. CDR3 DNA: TGTGCCAGCAGCCCCTCCTTCGGTTACGAGCAGTACTTC.

The V gene is TRBV30, the J gene TRBJ1-2; 7 positions agree with TRBD1. V was clipped by 3 bases and J by 4 bases; unmatched bases: 11. The CDR3 runs to 15 residues. CDR1 and CDR2 (germline): GTSNPN, SVGIG (reference sequence). The CDR3 bases are TGTGCCTGGAGGCTCCGACAGGGCGGCTCCTATGGCTACACCTTC. The encoded protein is CAWRLRQGGSYGYTF.

The V and J genes are TRBV28 and TRBJ1-1, with D unresolved. The CDR3 has 14 amino acids. Germline assignment: CDR1 MDHEN and CDR2 SYDVKM. Trimming shortened V by 4 bases and J by 3 bases, and 12 bases separated the two germline ends. DNA for the CDR3: TGTGCCAGCAGTTCCCGGGTATCCGACACTGAAGCTTTCTTT. Translated: CASSSRVSDTEAFF. The complete variable domain, with remaining parts taken from reference TRBV28 and TRBJ1-1, reads DVKVTQSSRYLVKRTGEKVFLECVQDMDHENMFWYRQDPGLGLRLIYFSYDVKMKEKGDIPEGYSVSREKKERFSLILESASTNQTSMYLCASSSRVSDTEAFFGQGTRLTVV.

CDR3 bases: TGTGCCAGCAGCTTACTAGCGGCCAAAGGGTACGAGCAGTACTTC. This gives the protein CASSLLAAKGYEQYF. This chain links TRBV7-6 with TRBJ2-7; 7 nucleotides match TRBD2. Germline V gene lookup returns CDR1 SGHVS and CDR2 FNYEAQ. The CDR3 consists of 15 residues. The J segment lost 4 bases and the V segment lost 2 bases, leaving 8 bases of the junction unmatched.

This chain links TRBV5-1 with TRBJ1-1, with TRBD1 matching over 9 bases. J was trimmed by 4 bases and V by 4 bases; bases with no gene match: 2. The CDR3 sequence is 13 residues long. Germline CDR1 is SGHRS and CDR2 is YFSETQ. CDR3 protein: CASSMTGGTEAFF. DNA for the CDR3: TGCGCCAGCAGCATGACAGGGGGCACTGAAGCTTTCTTT.

The genes are TRBV6-1 and TRBJ1-5; perhaps TRBD1 as D (6 bases). The CDR3 has 17 residues. V was pared by 3 bases and J by 2 bases, with 17 bases between. Germline CDR1 is MNHNS and CDR2 is SASEGT. DNA of the CDR3: TGTGCCAGCAGTGACCGTCTACAGGGAATGGGCAATCAGCCCCAGCATTTT. Residues: CASSDRLQGMGNQPQHF.

The V gene is TRBV27, the J gene TRBJ2-1; 8 nucleotides match TRBD2. From germline, CDR1 is MNHEY and CDR2 SMNVEV (reference sequence). This CDR3 is built from 16 residues. Trimming at V came to 2 bases and at J to 1 base, leaving 4 bases not matched to a gene. The CDR3 sequence is CASSLISGSSYNEQFF. The CDR3, as DNA: TGTGCCAGCAGTTTAATCAGCGGGAGTTCCTACAATGAGCAGTTCTTC.

This chain links TRBV7-3 with TRBJ2-3; 11 bases are a match to TRBD2. The ends lost 0 bases at V and 2 bases at J; junction bases unmatched: 4. This CDR3 is 17 amino acids long. Germline lookup yields CDR1 SGHTA and CDR2 FQGTGA. The CDR3 loop is CASSLTGTSGVTDTQYF. The CDR3 DNA sequence: TGTGCCAGCAGCTTAACGGGGACTAGCGGAGTCACAGATACGCAGTATTTT.

V is TRBV6-1 and J is TRBJ2-3; 10 bases align to TRBD2. The germline V gene has CDR1 MNHNS and CDR2 SASEGT. The CDR3 sequence is 17 residues long. The J segment lost 2 bases and the V segment lost 0 bases, leaving 5 bases of the junction unmatched. This CDR3 reads CASSEAAAGGVTDTQYF. For the CDR3, the DNA is TGTGCCAGCAGTGAAGCCGCAGCGGGAGGGGTCACAGATACGCAGTATTTT.

The CDR3, as DNA: TGTGCCTGGACCGCCGGGTTCGGGAACACTGAAGCTTTCTTT. The encoded protein is CAWTAGFGNTEAFF. This chain connects TRBV30 to TRBJ1-1; D ambiguous. The CDR3 extends over 14 amino acids. Between the trimmed V and J ends, which lost 4 bases and 1 base, there was a span of 13 bases. CDR1 GTSNPN and CDR2 SVGIG come from the germline V gene (reference sequence).

This sequence joins TRBV27 and TRBJ2-3; TRBD2 aligns across 10 bases. V was clipped by 8 bases and J by 5 bases; unmatched bases: 7. In germline, CDR1 is MNHEY, CDR2 SMNVEV (reference sequence). CDR3 length equals 14 residues. The CDR3 loop reads CASGLAGVGDTQYF. DNA of the CDR3: TGTGCCAGCGGTCTAGCGGGAGTAGGAGATACGCAGTATTTT.

The V call is TRBV13, the J call TRBJ2-7, with D perhaps TRBD2 (6 bases). V was cut by 3 bases and J by 6 bases, with 15 bases left in between. This CDR3 spans 14 amino acids. Per the germline V gene, CDR1 is PRHDT and CDR2 is FYEKMQ (reference sequence). The CDR3 DNA follows: TGTGCCAGCAGCTTCGGGAGAACGGGTGTCGAGCAGTACTTC. This codes for CASSFGRTGVEQYF.

The rearrangement joins TRBV19 to TRBJ2-1; TRBD2 is a possible D gene (5 bases). CDR3 size: 15 residues. Germline V lookup: CDR1 LNHDA, CDR2 SQIVND (reference sequence). The germline V and J ends were trimmed by 2 bases and 4 bases, with 12 bases remaining between them. As DNA, the CDR3 is TGTGCCAGTAGTATACAGGCGGGCCTATACAATGAGCAGTTCTTC. Translation gives CASSIQAGLYNEQFF.

The genes are TRBV13 and TRBJ2-7; TRBD1 matches at 9 bases. This CDR3 region has 16 residues. Trimming cost V 6 bases and J 4 bases; bases outside gene matches: 13. Germline V lookup: CDR1 PRHDT, CDR2 FYEKMQ (reference sequence). The CDR3 sequence: CASRQGQGGIWYEQYF. In DNA form, the CDR3 reads TGTGCCAGCAGACAGGGACAGGGTGGAATCTGGTACGAGCAGTACTTC.

The chain recombines TRBV4-1 with TRBJ2-7; 12 positions agree with TRBD2. V was pared by 3 bases and J by 2 bases, with 5 bases of the junction left unmatched. Germline lookup yields CDR1 MGHRA and CDR2 YSYEKL. This CDR3 spans 16 amino acids. The CDR3, as DNA: TGCGCCAGCAGCCACGTTGGACTAGCGGGGACCTACGAGCAGTACTTC. Amino acids: CASSHVGLAGTYEQYF.

The chain employs TRBV27 and TRBJ2-2; 9 nucleotides match TRBD1. Germline-derived CDR1 and CDR2 are MNHEY and SMNVEV (reference sequence). The CDR3 has 15 residues. V was pared by 4 bases and J by 4 bases, with 4 bases of the junction left unmatched. CDR3 sequence: CASSYRGRGTGELFF. CDR3 coding DNA: TGTGCCAGCAGTTACAGGGGGCGCGGCACCGGGGAGCTGTTTTTT.

The CDR3, as DNA: TGTGCCAGCAGCGTTATAGGGACAGATTACTCTGGGGCCAACGTCCTGACTTTC. Translation: CASSVIGTDYSGANVLTF. The chain couples TRBV7-9 to TRBJ2-6; 7 nucleotides line up with TRBD1. The CDR3 is made up of 18 amino acids. CDR1 and CDR2 (germline): SEHNR, FQNEAQ (reference sequence). Trimming cost V 5 bases and J 0 bases; bases outside gene matches: 10.

The chain's CDR3 is CASSLEPVGGPFSPQHF. The CDR3 DNA reads as TGTGCCAGCAGTTTAGAGCCTGTGGGGGGGCCCTTCTCGCCCCAGCATTTT. The chain employs TRBV28 and TRBJ1-5, with D tentatively TRBD1 (6 bases). CDR3 length equals 17 residues. The V gene's germline CDR1 is MDHEN and CDR2 SYDVKM. V was cut by 2 bases and J by 9 bases, with 23 bases left in between.

J is TRBJ2-2 and V is TRBV29-1; D gene ambiguous. V was clipped by 5 bases and J by 1 base, with 5 bases between them. CDR1 is SQVTM, CDR2 ANQGSEA, per germline. CDR3 length: 12 residues. DNA of the CDR3: TGCAGCGTTATCCTGAACACCGGGGAGCTGTTTTTT. Encoded protein: CSVILNTGELFF.

The chain is built from TRBV9 and TRBJ2-5; D perhaps matches TRBD1 (5 bases). Germline CDR1 reads SGDLS; CDR2 reads YYNGEE. The CDR3 covers 13 residues. Trimming removed 2 bases at V and 5 bases at J, with 10 bases between. In DNA, the CDR3 is TGTGCCAGCAGCGTTCAGGGCCGGGAGACCCAGTACTTC. It is translated as CASSVQGRETQYF.

V is TRBV4-3 and J is TRBJ2-3, with TRBD2 matching over 9 bases. This CDR3 is built from 16 residues. V was pared by 0 bases and J by 4 bases, with 5 bases of the junction left unmatched. Germline V lookup: CDR1 LGHNA, CDR2 YSLEER. The CDR3 coding sequence is TGCGCCAGCAGCCAAGATACAAGCGGGAGGCCAGATACGCAGTATTTT. It codes for CASSQDTSGRPDTQYF.

This clone was counted once. This sequence joins TRBV15 and TRBJ2-5; 7 nucleotides agree with TRBD2. The germline V gene encodes CDR1 LNHNV and CDR2 YYDKDF (reference sequence). This CDR3 is 15 amino acids long. With V trimmed by 2 bases and J by 5 bases, 8 bases remained unmatched. CDR3 sequence: CATSRSREGSETQYF. The CDR3, as DNA: TGTGCCACCAGCAGATCCAGGGAGGGGAGCGAGACCCAGTACTTC.

This clone was counted between two and nine times. V and J are TRBV19 and TRBJ2-7; D may be TRBD1 (6 bases). The CDR3 length is 13 residues. Per germline, CDR1 LNHDA and CDR2 SQIVND (reference sequence). V gave up 5 bases and J gave up 4 bases, with 12 bases separating them. The CDR3 nucleotides read TGTGCCAGTAGTCCAGAGGACAGTTACGAGCAGTACTTC. Translating it yields CASSPEDSYEQYF.

V and J are TRBV7-2 and TRBJ2-1; 13 nucleotides line up with TRBD2. The germline V gene encodes CDR1 SGHTA and CDR2 FQGNSA. CDR3 size: 18 residues. With 1 base clipped from V and 5 bases from J, the junction kept 8 bases outside the gene matches. For the CDR3, the DNA is TGTGCCAGCAGCTTAGGCGGACTAGCGGGAGTTCGCGACAATGAGCAGTTCTTC. Amino acid sequence: CASSLGGLAGVRDNEQFF.

The J gene is TRBJ2-7, the V gene TRBV11-2, with D possibly TRBD2 on 6 matching bases. V lost 2 bases and J 1 base, leaving 12 bases between the germline ends. The CDR3 is made up of 15 amino acids. From germline, CDR1 is SGHAT and CDR2 FQNNGV. DNA of the CDR3: TGTGCCAGCAGCTTATTTTCCGGGGGTTCCTACGAGCAGTACTTC. Its translation: CASSLFSGGSYEQYF.

The DNA for the CDR3 is TGTGCCAGCAGCTTAGGGGACAGCTTTACCGGGGAGCTGTTTTTT. Protein sequence: CASSLGDSFTGELFF. The V gene is TRBV7-9, the J gene TRBJ2-2, with 7 bases that match TRBD1. V was clipped by 1 base and J by 5 bases; unmatched bases: 4. The germline V gene has CDR1 SEHNR and CDR2 FQNEAQ (reference sequence). The CDR3 runs 15 residues.

This rearrangement joins TRBV27 to TRBJ2-7, with D perhaps TRBD1 (6 bases). The CDR3 consists of 12 residues. Trimming cost V 3 bases and J 7 bases, with 10 bases left between them. Germline V lookup: CDR1 MNHEY, CDR2 SMNVEV (reference sequence). The CDR3 reads CASSFTGQEQYF. The CDR3 DNA reads as TGTGCCAGCAGTTTTACAGGGCAAGAGCAGTACTTC.